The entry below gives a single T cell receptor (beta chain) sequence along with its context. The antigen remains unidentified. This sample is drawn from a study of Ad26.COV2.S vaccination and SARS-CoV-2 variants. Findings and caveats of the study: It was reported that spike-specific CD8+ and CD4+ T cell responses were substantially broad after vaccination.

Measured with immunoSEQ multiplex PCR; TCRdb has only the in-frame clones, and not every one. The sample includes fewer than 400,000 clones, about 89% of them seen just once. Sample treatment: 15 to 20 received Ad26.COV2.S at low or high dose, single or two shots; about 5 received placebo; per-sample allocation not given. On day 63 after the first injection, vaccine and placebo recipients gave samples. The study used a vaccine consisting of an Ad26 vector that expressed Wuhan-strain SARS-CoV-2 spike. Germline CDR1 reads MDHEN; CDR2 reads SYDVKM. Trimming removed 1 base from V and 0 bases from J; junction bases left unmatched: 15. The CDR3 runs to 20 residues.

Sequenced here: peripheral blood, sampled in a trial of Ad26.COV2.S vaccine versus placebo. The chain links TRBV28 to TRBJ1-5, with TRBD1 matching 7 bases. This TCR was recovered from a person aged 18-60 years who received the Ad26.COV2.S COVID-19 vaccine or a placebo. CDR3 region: CASSLFFTPTGPFSNQPQHF. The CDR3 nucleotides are TGTGCCAGCAGTTTATTTTTTACTCCGACAGGGCCGTTTAGCAATCAGCCCCAGCATTTT.